This is a list of T cell receptor beta chains from one sample in a study of patients and donors after allogeneic stem cell transplantation. MiXCR was run by TCRdb on the RT-PCR reads, yielding one entry per CDR3 protein. Here the sample spans some 880,000 distinct CDR3 sequences, about 20% being singletons. The source material was blood, either unsorted or a sorted T cell fraction (not recorded which). The receptors shown here come from a human donor who was either an allogeneic HSCT recipient or a stem cell or donor lymphocyte infusion donor (not recorded which). It is not recorded whose cells these are; they may come from a transplant donor. CDR3s include the opening cysteine and the closing phenylalanine or tryptophan. For some rows the clone size is stated as once, few or many, or as a class when expanded; others skip it.

J	size	V	CDR3
TRBJ2-5	-	TRBV27	CASSLSWGTGEVETQYF
TRBJ2-5	many	TRBV12-3/TRBV12-4	CASSLGQKKETQYF
TRBJ1-1	few	TRBV30	CAWRSRTKGTEAFF
TRBJ1-1	few	TRBV4-3	CASSQVPNTEAFF
TRBJ1-1	-	TRBV5-1	CASSPEGGTAFF
TRBJ1-1	few	TRBV12-3/TRBV12-4	CASSLEGREGAFF
TRBJ1-2	few	TRBV19	CASKRGYGYTF
TRBJ2-1	few	TRBV24-1	CATSDQRAYYNEQFF
TRBJ1-1	many	TRBV12-3/TRBV12-4	CASSLVTGGNMNTEAFF
TRBJ1-1	-	TRBV5-1	CASTSPGGNTEAFF
TRBJ1-1	few	TRBV29-1	CSVARKGTGSKAFF
TRBJ2-2	-	TRBV9	CASSASLQGRNTGELFF
TRBJ2-7	-	TRBV30	CAWSANRGPYEQYF
TRBJ1-2	few	TRBV2	CASSQGGWHGYTF
TRBJ1-2	-	TRBV24-1	CATSDSTPDYGYTF
TRBJ2-7	few	TRBV30	CAWDGTGRVEQYF
TRBJ2-5	few	TRBV12-5	CASGFGETQYF
TRBJ2-7	many	TRBV12-3/TRBV12-4	CASTVGAEQYF
TRBJ2-2	-	TRBV24-1	CATSRTGPSGTGELFF
TRBJ2-1	few	TRBV7-3	CASSPGPRYNEQFF
TRBJ2-7	few	TRBV6-1	CAGSGTGATEQYF
TRBJ2-5	few	TRBV24-1	CATSDLKTSGSSETQYF
TRBJ1-4	few	TRBV5-1	CASSLEGTKGEKLFF
TRBJ2-3	many	TRBV20-1	CSARDETLASDELSPDTQYF
TRBJ2-7	-	TRBV28	CASSFSAAGAYEQYF
TRBJ2-5	-	TRBV11-2	CASSPAGLGGETQYF
TRBJ2-3	few	TRBV15	CATSRAKTDTQYF
TRBJ2-7	-	TRBV25-1	CASSESASYEQYF
TRBJ2-3	-	TRBV5-1	CASSSQHRGGVPDTQYF
TRBJ2-1	many	TRBV20-1	CSARVDGSGRRNEQFF
TRBJ2-1	few	TRBV14	CASSQGSQSYNEQFF
TRBJ2-3	-	TRBV18	CASSPLQSAGDTQYF
TRBJ1-3	few	TRBV4-1	CASSQEGRGGLAGNTIYF
TRBJ2-1	few	TRBV30	CAWSVGGVNEQFF
TRBJ2-3	-	TRBV7-3	CASSFPSTDTQYF
TRBJ2-3	few	TRBV24-1	CATSDWATTDTQYF
TRBJ2-2	-	TRBV27	CASSLSYYTGELFF
TRBJ1-2	many	TRBV12-3/TRBV12-4	CASSTRQGGGYTF
TRBJ1-2	few	TRBV12-3/TRBV12-4	CASSPTDSDYGYTF
TRBJ2-1	few	TRBV6-5	CASSYGGLGEQFF
TRBJ2-7	few	TRBV27	CASSPVRDSSYEQYF
TRBJ2-3	-	TRBV24-1	CATSDGTRDTQYF
TRBJ2-2	-	TRBV9	CASSVIGGTLTGELFF
TRBJ1-4	few	TRBV12-3/TRBV12-4	CASSFSGRVGDRKLFF
TRBJ1-1	-	TRBV10-3	CAITETGGNTEAFF
TRBJ1-2	few	TRBV7-6	CASSLADSPLNYGYTF
TRBJ1-1	few	TRBV10-3	CAISESLPGAGSTEAFF
TRBJ2-7	-	TRBV2	CASNRDSGGEQYF
TRBJ1-1	-	TRBV29-1	CSGTGQGNTEAFF
TRBJ2-7	few	TRBV5-5	CASSSPRAPYEQYF
TRBJ2-7	-	TRBV6-2/TRBV6-3	CASSYPGTSDEQYF
TRBJ2-7	-	TRBV7-6	CASSPAWAPYEQYF
TRBJ1-1	-	TRBV7-9	CASSSRKGAAWSEAFF
TRBJ1-5	few	TRBV11-2	CASSLGRTFGQPQHF
TRBJ2-7	-	TRBV7-9	CASSLATTGFEQYF
TRBJ1-5	few	TRBV12-3/TRBV12-4	CASSPTGVRQPQHF
TRBJ2-5	-	TRBV5-6	CASSLRQAGETQYF
TRBJ1-5	-	TRBV12-5	CASGKNPGSGANQPQHF
TRBJ1-1	few	TRBV12-3/TRBV12-4	CASSLGSFTTEAFF
TRBJ2-1	many	TRBV5-1	CASSLDTSGAGDEQFF